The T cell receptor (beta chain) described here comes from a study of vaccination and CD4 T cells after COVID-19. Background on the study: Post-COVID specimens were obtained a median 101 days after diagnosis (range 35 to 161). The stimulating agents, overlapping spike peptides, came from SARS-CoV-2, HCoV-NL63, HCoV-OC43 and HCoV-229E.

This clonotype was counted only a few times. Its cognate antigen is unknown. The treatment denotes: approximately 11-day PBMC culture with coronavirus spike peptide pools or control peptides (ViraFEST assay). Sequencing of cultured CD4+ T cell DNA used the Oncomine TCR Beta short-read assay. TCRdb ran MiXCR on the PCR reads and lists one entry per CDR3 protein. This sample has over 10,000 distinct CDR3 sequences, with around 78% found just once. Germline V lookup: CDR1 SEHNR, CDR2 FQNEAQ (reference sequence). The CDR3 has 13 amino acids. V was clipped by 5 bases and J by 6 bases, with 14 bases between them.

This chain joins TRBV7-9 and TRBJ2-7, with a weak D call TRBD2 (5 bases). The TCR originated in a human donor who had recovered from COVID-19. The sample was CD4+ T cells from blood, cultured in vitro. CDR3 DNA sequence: TGTGCCAGCAGCCGAGGGAAGGTTTCCGAGCAGTACTTC. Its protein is CASSRGKVSEQYF.